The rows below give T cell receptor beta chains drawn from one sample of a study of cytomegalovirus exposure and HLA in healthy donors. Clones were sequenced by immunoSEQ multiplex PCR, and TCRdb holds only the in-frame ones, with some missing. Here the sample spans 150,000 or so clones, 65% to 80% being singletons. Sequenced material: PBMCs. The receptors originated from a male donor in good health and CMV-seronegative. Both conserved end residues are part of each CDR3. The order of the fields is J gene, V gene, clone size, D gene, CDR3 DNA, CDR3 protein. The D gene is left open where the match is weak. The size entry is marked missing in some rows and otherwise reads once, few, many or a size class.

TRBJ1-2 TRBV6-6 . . TGTGCCAGCAGTTACTCGAGCCCAAGCAACTATGGCTACACCTTC CASSYSSPSNYGYTF
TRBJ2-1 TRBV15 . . TGTGCCACCAGCAGACCCTCCGGGAACAATGAGCAGTTCTTC CATSRPSGNNEQFF
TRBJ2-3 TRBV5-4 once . TGTGCCAGCACCAACCGGGGGGCAACAGATACGCAGTATTTT CASTNRGATDTQYF
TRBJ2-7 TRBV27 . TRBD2 TGTGCCAGCAGTCCCTTCGGACTAGCGGGAGTTCACGAGCAGTACTTC CASSPFGLAGVHEQYF
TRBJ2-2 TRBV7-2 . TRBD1 TGTGCCAGCAGCGATACCGGGACAGCCCAACACACCGGGGAGCTGTTTTTT CASSDTGTAQHTGELFF
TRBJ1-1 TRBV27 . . TGTGCCAGCAGTTCTCTCGAGGACACTGAAGCTTTCTTT CASSSLEDTEAFF
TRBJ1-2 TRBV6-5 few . TGTGCCAGCAGTTACGACCAGGGGACCTATGGCTACACCTTC CASSYDQGTYGYTF
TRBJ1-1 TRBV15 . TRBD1 TGTGCCACCAGCAGCCCGGGACAGAAGGTGGTGAACACTGAAGCTTTCTTT CATSSPGQKVVNTEAFF
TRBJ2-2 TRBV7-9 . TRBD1 TGTGCCAGCAGCTTAGGAGCCACAGGGGGCGCATTGTCCGGGGAGCTGTTTTTT CASSLGATGGALSGELFF
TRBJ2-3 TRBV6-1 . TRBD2 TGTGCCAGCCCACGGGAGGGGATTAGGACAGATACGCAGTATTTT CASPREGIRTDTQYF
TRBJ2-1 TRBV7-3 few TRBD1 TGTGCCAGCAGCTCGGGACAGGGGAACAATGAGCAGTTCTTC CASSSGQGNNEQFF
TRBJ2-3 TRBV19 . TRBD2 TGTGCCAGTGGAGATCGACTAGCGGGAGCCACAGATACGCAGTATTTT CASGDRLAGATDTQYF
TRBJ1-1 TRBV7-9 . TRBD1 TGTTCCAGCAGCTTGGGACAGGGACTTTCTAACACTGAAGCTTTCTTT CSSSLGQGLSNTEAFF
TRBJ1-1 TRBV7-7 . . TGTGCCAGCAGCTTAAGGGGTGACACTGAAGCTTTCTTT CASSLRGDTEAFF
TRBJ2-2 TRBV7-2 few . TGTGCCAGCAGCTTAGTTCCTAGCGCCAAGGGGGGGGAGCTGTTTTTT CASSLVPSAKGGELFF
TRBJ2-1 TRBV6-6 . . TGTGCCAGCATCTCCGGGAGTGGTGAGCAGTTCTTC CASISGSGEQFF
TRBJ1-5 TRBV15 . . TGTGCCACCAGCAGAGATCTAAATCAGCCCCAGCATTTT CATSRDLNQPQHF
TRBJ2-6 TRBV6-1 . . TGTGCCAGCAGTGACAGGGGTCCGAGTTCCCTCTCTGGGGCCAACGTCCTGACTTTC CASSDRGPSSLSGANVLTF
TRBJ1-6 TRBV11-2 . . TGTGCCAGCAGCTTAGGCCAGCCGGGTACGGGATCACCCCTCCACTTT CASSLGQPGTGSPLHF
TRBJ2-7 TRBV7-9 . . TGTGCCAGCAGCCATATACACAGGGACGAGCAGTACTTC CASSHIHRDEQYF
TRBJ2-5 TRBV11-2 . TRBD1 TGTGCCAGCAGCCTCAACACAGGGGGTCCAGAGACCCAGTACTTC CASSLNTGGPETQYF
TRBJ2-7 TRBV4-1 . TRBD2 TGCGCCAGCAGCCAAGCCGAGCGGACTAGAAACTACGAGCAGTACTTC CASSQAERTRNYEQYF
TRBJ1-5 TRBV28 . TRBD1 TGTGCCAGCAGACCTAGCCGATGGACAGGAATCAATCAGCCCCAGCATTTT CASRPSRWTGINQPQHF
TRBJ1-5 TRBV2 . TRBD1 TGTGCCAGCAGTGGGGACAGGAGCAATCAGCCCCAGCATTTT CASSGDRSNQPQHF
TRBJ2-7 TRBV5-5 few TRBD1 TGTGCCAGCAGCGCCCCCGGGACAGGGTCCCGCGAGCAGTACTTC CASSAPGTGSREQYF
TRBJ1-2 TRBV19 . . TGTGCCAGTAGTATACCGGAGTCGGGTGGCTACACCTTC CASSIPESGGYTF
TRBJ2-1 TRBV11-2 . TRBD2 TGTGCCAGCAGCCCCCGGACTAGCGAGAGGGGTGAGCAGTTCTTC CASSPRTSERGEQFF
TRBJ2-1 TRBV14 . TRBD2 TGTGCCAGCAGCCTTCTAGCGGGAGGGTCCCATGAGCAGTTCTTC CASSLLAGGSHEQFF
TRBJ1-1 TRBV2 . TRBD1 TGTGCCAGCAGTTCCGACAGGGGGCAATCCACTGAAGCTTTCTTT CASSSDRGQSTEAFF
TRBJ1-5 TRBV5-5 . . TGTGCCAGCAGCTTACAGGTAGCGGCATATAGCAATCAGCCCCAGCATTTT CASSLQVAAYSNQPQHF
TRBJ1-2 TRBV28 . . TGTGCCAGCAGTTTATGGATCAGGGACTATGGCTACACCTTC CASSLWIRDYGYTF
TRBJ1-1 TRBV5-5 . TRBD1 TGTGCCAGCAGCCGACAGGGGGAGAACACTGAAGCTTTCTTT CASSRQGENTEAFF
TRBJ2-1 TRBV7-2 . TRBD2 TGTGCCAGCAGAGCAGCGGGACCTTATAACAATGAGCAGTTCTTC CASRAAGPYNNEQFF
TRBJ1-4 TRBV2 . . TGTGCCAGCCAGTCAGACAGAACTAATGAAAAACTGTTTTTT CASQSDRTNEKLFF
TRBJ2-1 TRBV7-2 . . TGTGCCAGCAGCTCGCTAGCGCAGATCGGGCAGTTCTTC CASSSLAQIGQFF
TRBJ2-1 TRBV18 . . TGTGCCAGCTCACCAACAGGTGCGGAGGGAGCGTTTTACAATGAGCAGTTCTTC CASSPTGAEGAFYNEQFF
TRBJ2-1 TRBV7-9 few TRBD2 TGTGCCAGCAGTCTGACTAGCGGACACAATGAGCAGTTCTTC CASSLTSGHNEQFF
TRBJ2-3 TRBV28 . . TGTGCCAGCACCCCGCGAAGGGGGAAGAGCACAGATACGCAGTATTTT CASTPRRGKSTDTQYF
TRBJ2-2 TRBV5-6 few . TGTGCCAGCAGCTTGGTTGGGAGCCGGGAGCTGTTTTTT CASSLVGSRELFF
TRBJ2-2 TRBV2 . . TGTGCCAGCCACAGGGGAGGCCCCGGGGAGCTGTTTTTT CASHRGGPGELFF
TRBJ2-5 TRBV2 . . TGTGCCAGGGGGGGGCTGTCGGAGACCCAGTACTTC CARGGLSETQYF
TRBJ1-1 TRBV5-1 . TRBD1 TGCGCCAGCAGCCGGGACAGGGGCGGTACTGAAGCTTTCTTT CASSRDRGGTEAFF
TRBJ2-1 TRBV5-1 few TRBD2 TGCGCCAGCAGCTTGACTAGCGGGGGGCCAAATGAGCAGTTCTTC CASSLTSGGPNEQFF
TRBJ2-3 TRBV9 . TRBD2 TGTGCCAGCAGCACTAGCGGGGGGGCATATCCGGATACGCAGTATTTT CASSTSGGAYPDTQYF
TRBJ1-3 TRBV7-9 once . TGTGCCAGCAGCTCCCTGACAGGTTTCTCTGGAAACACCATATATTTT CASSSLTGFSGNTIYF
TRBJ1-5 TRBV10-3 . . TGTGCCATCAGTGAGTCCCGAGGGCCCCAGCATTTT CAISESRGPQHF
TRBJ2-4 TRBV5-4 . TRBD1 TGTGCCAGCAGCTTCCCACAGGGGGCCAAAAACATTCAGTACTTC CASSFPQGAKNIQYF